This T cell receptor beta chain was recorded in a study of identical twins. TCRdb passed the 5' RACE reads through MiXCR, listing each CDR3 protein once. The repertoire includes approximately 630,000 distinct CDR3 sequences, just over 7% of them detected once, and 1.5% to 2% sits in the top ten. Germline V gene sequence: CDR1 SGHDT, CDR2 YYEEEE. V lost 1 base to trimming and J lost 2 bases, with 14 bases between them. This CDR3 has 16 amino acids. These data are also associated with another study on yellow fever vaccine responses in identical twins.

The specimen sequenced was PBMCs. This clonotype originated in a woman between 18 and 29 years old in good health. The genes are TRBV5-6 and TRBJ2-3; D is ambiguous. CDR3 residues: CASSLSTAVSTDTQYF. CDR3 coding DNA: TGTGCCAGCAGCTTGTCCACCGCAGTGTCCACAGATACGCAGTATTTT.